One sample yielded the 29 T cell receptor beta chains listed below, sequenced in a study of T cell repertoires in cytomegalovirus infection. TCRdb re-derived calls from the reads in MiXCR, one entry per CDR3 protein. The table includes 150,000 to 200,000 distinct CDR3 sequences, 8% to 10% detected once. Sequencing input: PBMCs. These receptors all come from a human donor in good health (CMV status not recorded). Some clones in this sample may be carry-over from other donors' samples.

The gene calls are TRBV20-1 and TRBJ2-1, with TRBD2 matching 7 bases. The trim removed 6 bases at V and 0 bases at J, leaving 8 bases unmatched. The germline CDR1 and CDR2 sequences are DFQATT and SNEGSKA (reference sequence). This CDR3 has 15 residues. The CDR3 region is CSAPTSASSYNEQFF. The CDR3 DNA is TGCAGTGCGCCTACTAGCGCCAGCTCCTACAATGAGCAGTTCTTC.

This clonotype appeared many times. The chain recombines TRBV7-2 with TRBJ2-7; 10 nucleotides agree with TRBD2. V lost 7 bases to trimming and J lost 2 bases; unmatched junction nucleotides: 5. The length of the CDR3 is 14 residues. Germline CDR1 and CDR2: SGHTA and FQGNSA. The CDR3 bases are TGTGCCAGCACCCGGACTAGCGGTGCCTACGAGCAGTACTTC. It is translated as CASTRTSGAYEQYF.

The table lists this clonotype with many counts. V is TRBV7-8 and J is TRBJ2-3; 10 nucleotides agree with TRBD2. The germline V gene has CDR1 SGHVS and CDR2 FQNEAQ. The J segment lost 7 bases and the V segment lost 5 bases, leaving 12 bases of the junction unmatched. The CDR3 runs 16 residues. The DNA for the CDR3 is TGTGCCAGCAGCCAGGTTCAGCGGGGGGGCCCTTATACGCAGTATTTT. It specifies CASSQVQRGGPYTQYF.

In its sample, this clonotype was seen many times. V gene TRBV28 combines with J gene TRBJ1-2; D uncertain. V lost 6 bases to trimming and J lost 4 bases, with 9 bases between them. Germline V gene sequence: CDR1 MDHEN, CDR2 SYDVKM. The CDR3 has 12 amino acids. The CDR3 protein is CASSRGSYGYTF. The CDR3, as DNA: TGTGCCAGCAGCCGAGGCTCCTATGGCTACACCTTC.

The CDR3 spells CAIKGTGDSYEQYF. The CDR3 DNA follows: TGTGCCATCAAGGGAACGGGAGATTCCTACGAGCAGTACTTC. V and J are TRBV10-3 and TRBJ2-7; possibly TRBD2 for D (6 bases). In germline, CDR1 is ENHRY, CDR2 SYGVKD. The CDR3 runs 14 residues. Trimming left V 7 bases short and J 1 base short, with 14 bases between.

This clonotype was detected many times. J is TRBJ1-2 and V is TRBV28; D perhaps matches TRBD1 (6 bases). The germline V and J ends were trimmed by 5 bases and 1 base, with 17 bases remaining between them. Germline CDR1 MDHEN, CDR2 SYDVKM. The CDR3 runs 16 residues. In nucleotides, the CDR3 is TGTGCCAGCAGTCCGGACAGTTTGGGCGATAACTATGGCTACACCTTC. Its protein is CASSPDSLGDNYGYTF.

A few counts support this clonotype. The rearrangement uses TRBV5-1 and TRBJ1-2; D may be TRBD1 (5 bases). V lost 4 bases and J lost 8, with 15 bases in between. CDR3 length: 13 residues. The V gene's germline CDR1 is SGHRS and CDR2 YFSETQ. Here the CDR3 reads CASSTQGYRGYTF. CDR3 bases: TGCGCCAGCAGCACCCAGGGTTATAGAGGCTACACCTTC.

This clonotype was seen a few times. The chain couples TRBV6-6 to TRBJ1-1, with TRBD1 identical over 7 bases. The V and J ends lost 5 bases and 0 bases, in that order; junction bases with no gene match: 9. The CDR3 has 16 residues. Germline CDR1 is MNHNY and CDR2 is SVGAGI (reference sequence). Here the CDR3 reads CASSGTAENLNTEAFF. The CDR3 bases are TGTGCCAGCAGTGGGACAGCCGAGAATTTGAACACTGAAGCTTTCTTT.

Only a few counts were recorded for this clonotype. The gene calls are TRBV19 and TRBJ1-1; D gene unclear. CDR3 length: 12 residues. V was cut by 5 bases and J by 6 bases, with 10 bases left in between. Germline V gene lookup returns CDR1 LNHDA and CDR2 SQIVND (reference sequence). CDR3 nucleotide sequence: TGTGCCAGTAGTTCCTTGGGATCTGAAGCTTTCTTT. Amino acids: CASSSLGSEAFF. Full variable domain (rest looked up from reference TRBV19 and TRBJ1-1): DGGITQSPKYLFRKEGQNVTLSCEQNLNHDAMYWYRQDPGQGLRLIYYSQIVNDFQKGDIAEGYSVSREKKESFPLTVTSAQKNPTAFYLCASSSLGSEAFFGQGTRLTVV.

The rearrangement links TRBV29-1 to TRBJ2-5, with D perhaps matching TRBD1 (6 bases). CDR1 is SQVTM, CDR2 ANQGSEA, per germline. V lost 2 bases and J 4 bases, leaving 11 bases between the germline ends. CDR3 length equals 13 residues. This CDR3 reads CSVEMVRGETQYF. CDR3 in DNA: TGCAGCGTTGAAATGGTCAGGGGAGAGACCCAGTACTTC.

This clonotype was observed a few times. The V call is TRBV5-1, the J call TRBJ2-3, with TRBD2 matching over 9 bases. The junction had 1 base not matched to a gene; V was cut back by 0 bases and J by 2 bases. The V gene's germline CDR1 is SGHRS and CDR2 YFSETQ. The CDR3 spans 15 residues. DNA of the CDR3: TGCGCCAGCAGCTTGGTAGCGGGGGACACAGATACGCAGTATTTT. This gives the protein CASSLVAGDTDTQYF. Supplemented by reference TRBV5-1 and TRBJ2-3, the full variable domain reads KAGVTQTPRYLIKTRGQQVTLSCSPISGHRSVSWYQQTPGQGLQFLFEYFSETQRNKGNFPGRFSGRQFSNSRSEMNVSTLELGDSALYLCASSLVAGDTDTQYFGPGTRLTVL.

In DNA, the CDR3 is TGTGCCAGCAGTTGGGGGGGCCCGAACACTGAAGCTTTCTTT. Amino acid sequence: CASSWGGPNTEAFF. V and J are TRBV28 and TRBJ1-1, with a possible D match to TRBD1 (6 bases). The CDR3 length is 14 residues. V lost 4 bases to trimming and J lost 1 base, with 10 bases between them. In germline, CDR1 is MDHEN, CDR2 SYDVKM.

This clonotype showed up many times. V is TRBV7-8 and J is TRBJ2-3, with 9 positions matching TRBD1. The V gene end was trimmed by 3 bases and the J gene end by 2 bases; junction bases not matched to a gene: 6. This CDR3 is 16 amino acids long. In germline, CDR1 is SGHVS, CDR2 FQNEAQ. CDR3 DNA sequence: TGTGCCAGCAGCTTGACGGACAGGGGACACACAGATACGCAGTATTTT. Encoded protein: CASSLTDRGHTDTQYF.

The V and J genes are TRBV7-2 and TRBJ1-2; the D is unclear. This CDR3 contains 14 residues. Trimming stripped 0 bases from V and 6 bases from J, with 11 bases between. Germline CDR1 is SGHTA and CDR2 is FQGNSA. Here the CDR3 reads CASSLAQSVNGYTF. CDR3 DNA: TGTGCCAGCAGCTTAGCGCAGTCTGTAAATGGCTACACCTTC.

The table lists this clonotype with a few counts. The rearrangement links TRBV2 to TRBJ2-7; no clear D. The CDR3 spans 14 residues. V was cut by 2 bases and J by 3 bases, with 11 bases left in between. The germline gives CDR1 SNHLY, CDR2 FYNNEI. CDR3 loop: CASSESTVGYEQYF. The DNA of the CDR3 is TGTGCCAGCAGTGAATCAACAGTGGGCTACGAGCAGTACTTC.

The sample holds many counts of this clonotype. This sequence joins TRBV11-2 and TRBJ1-2; TRBD1 matches at 7 bases. J gave up 5 bases and V 5 bases, and 8 bases lay outside the gene matches. CDR3 length equals 14 residues. CDR1 and CDR2 (germline): SGHAT, FQNNGV. Here the CDR3 reads CASSGQESAYGYTF. In DNA, the CDR3 is TGTGCCAGCAGCGGACAGGAGTCAGCTTATGGCTACACCTTC. Together with reference TRBV11-2 and TRBJ1-2, the CDR3 gives the full variable domain: EAGVAQSPRYKIIEKRQSVAFWCNPISGHATLYWYQQILGQGPKLLIQFQNNGVVDDSQLPKDRFSAERLKGVDSTLKIQPAKLEDSAVYLCASSGQESAYGYTFGSGTRLTVV.

V gene TRBV5-4 combines with J gene TRBJ2-5; no clear D gene. The CDR3 covers 13 residues. Trimming removed 4 bases at V and 1 base at J, with 8 bases between. Germline loops: CDR1 SGHNT, CDR2 YYREEE (reference sequence). CDR3 in DNA: TGTGCCAGCAGCCTACCGATCCAAGAGACCCAGTACTTC. This translates into CASSLPIQETQYF.

The chain employs TRBV19 and TRBJ1-5, with D possibly TRBD1 on 6 matching bases. CDR3 length: 15 amino acids. V was shortened by 5 bases and J by 7 bases, with 18 bases between the two germline ends. Germline V gene lookup returns CDR1 LNHDA and CDR2 SQIVND (reference sequence). The CDR3 region is CASSLGWDTGQPQHF. As DNA, the CDR3 is TGTGCCAGTAGTCTGGGCTGGGACACGGGACAGCCCCAGCATTTT.

This chain connects TRBV28 to TRBJ1-2, with a tentative D call TRBD1 (5 bases). V lost 5 bases to trimming and J lost 2 bases, with 12 bases between them. The V gene's germline CDR1 is MDHEN and CDR2 SYDVKM. This CDR3 spans 14 amino acids. The CDR3 is CASSPGTVNYGYTF. CDR3 in DNA: TGTGCCAGCAGTCCCGGGACCGTCAACTATGGCTACACCTTC.

This clonotype was counted at least ten times. The V gene is TRBV19, the J gene TRBJ2-3; possibly TRBD2 for D (5 bases). Trimming took off 9 bases at V and 1 base at J, with 14 bases between the two ends. Looked up from germline, CDR1 is LNHDA and CDR2 is SQIVND (reference sequence). CDR3 size: 14 residues. CDR3 protein: CASGISDGTDTQYF. Here the CDR3 DNA reads TGTGCCAGCGGGATTTCCGACGGCACAGATACGCAGTATTTT. The variable domain in full, completed from reference TRBV19 and TRBJ2-3, reads DGGITQSPKYLFRKEGQNVTLSCEQNLNHDAMYWYRQDPGQGLRLIYYSQIVNDFQKGDIAEGYSVSREKKESFPLTVTSAQKNPTAFYLCASGISDGTDTQYFGPGTRLTVL.

This clonotype was picked up many times. The chain combines TRBV28 with TRBJ1-1; no reliable D call. Germline values: CDR1 MDHEN, CDR2 SYDVKM. The CDR3 covers 14 residues. The V gene lost 3 bases and the J gene lost 2 bases, with 10 bases spanning the gap. CDR3 in DNA: TGTGCCAGCAGTTTTCCCGGGAGCAACACTGAAGCTTTCTTT. Translated: CASSFPGSNTEAFF.

The V and J genes are TRBV6-2 or TRBV6-3 and TRBJ2-3; D is unclear. Germline values: CDR1 MNHEY, CDR2 SVGEGT. The CDR3 is 13 amino acids. V was clipped by 7 bases and J by 4 bases, with 12 bases between them. The CDR3 sequence is CASKEVLPDTQYF. CDR3 coding DNA: TGTGCCAGCAAAGAGGTCCTGCCAGATACGCAGTATTTT.

This clonotype came up a few times. The gene calls are TRBV2 and TRBJ1-1; D may be TRBD1 (6 bases). This CDR3 is 14 amino acids long. From germline, CDR1 is SNHLY and CDR2 FYNNEI. Trimming left V 8 bases short and J 5 bases short, with 18 bases between. CDR3 in amino acids: CASSYLGGSTEAFF. In DNA form, the CDR3 reads TGTGCCAGCTCATATTTGGGGGGCAGTACTGAAGCTTTCTTT.

The chain has TRBV20-1 and TRBJ2-5; D ambiguous. CDR1 is DFQATT and CDR2 is SNEGSKA in the germline V gene (reference sequence). V was pared by 2 bases and J by 2 bases, with 15 bases between. CDR3 length equals 15 residues. The CDR3 DNA reads as TGCAGTGCTAGACTTGGGTTTGCAGGACAAGAGACCCAGTACTTC. Residues: CSARLGFAGQETQYF.

Ten or more counts support this clonotype. The V and J genes are TRBV2 and TRBJ2-5; tentatively, D is TRBD1 (6 bases). V was clipped by 7 bases and J by 5 bases, with 20 bases between them. The CDR3 consists of 15 residues. CDR1 is SNHLY, CDR2 FYNNEI, per germline. Here the CDR3 DNA reads TGTGCCAGCACAGGGGATAAGACCCCCGGGGAGACCCAGTACTTC. Protein product: CASTGDKTPGETQYF. Drawing the rest from reference TRBV2 and TRBJ2-5, the complete variable domain is EPEVTQTPSHQVTQMGQEVILRCVPISNHLYFYWYRQILGQKVEFLVSFYNNEISEKSEIFDDQFSVERPDGSNFTLKIRSTKLEDSAMYFCASTGDKTPGETQYFGPGTRLLVL.

This clonotype appeared many times. Here the CDR3 reads CASSYSWSTESPEAFF. The CDR3 DNA sequence: TGTGCCAGCAGTTACTCCTGGAGCACAGAAAGCCCTGAAGCTTTCTTT. This chain joins TRBV6-2 or TRBV6-3 and TRBJ1-1; D gene uncertain. The germline gives CDR1 MNHEY, CDR2 SVGEGT. Trimming removed 0 bases at V and 6 bases at J, with 17 bases between. The CDR3 runs 16 residues.

This clonotype was detected a few times. This chain connects TRBV10-3 to TRBJ1-4, with unresolved D. CDR1 is ENHRY, CDR2 SYGVKD, per germline. Trimming removed 0 bases at V and 7 bases at J, with 6 bases between. This CDR3 region has 13 residues. The DNA of the CDR3 is TGTGCCATCAGTGAGTCAGGCGGTGAAAAACTGTTTTTT. It translates to CAISESGGEKLFF.

This clonotype was seen ten or more times. The gene calls are TRBV7-2 and TRBJ2-3, with D perhaps being TRBD1 or TRBD2 (6 bases each). From germline, CDR1 is SGHTA and CDR2 FQGNSA. Trimming left V 6 bases short and J 2 bases short, with 12 bases between. The CDR3 length is 14 residues. The CDR3 spells CASRGGGNTDTQYF. The DNA for the CDR3 is TGTGCCAGCAGGGGGGGCGGGAACACAGATACGCAGTATTTT.

Many counts were recorded for this clonotype. This chain joins TRBV5-4 and TRBJ2-5, with 10 positions matching TRBD2. CDR1 SGHNT and CDR2 YYREEE come from the germline V gene (reference sequence). Trimming at V came to 4 bases and at J to 2 bases, leaving 2 bases not matched to a gene. The CDR3 spans 14 residues. The CDR3 nucleotides are TGTGCCAGCAGCCCGGGACTAGCGCAAGAGACCCAGTACTTC. Translation gives CASSPGLAQETQYF.